This TCR beta chain was identified during a study of T cells after yellow fever vaccination. By 5'RACE template switching, TCR cDNA was produced, with a universal primer site and UMIs added in the process. One entry per CDR3 protein results from TCRdb running MiXCR on the 5' RACE reads. This sample has a few hundred thousand distinct CDR3 sequences, with around a tenth found just once. Study-wide points: Most clones from primary vaccination resurfaced after the booster (around 95% CD4, around 89% CD8). Weaker overall, the secondary response nonetheless peaked faster (day 5 versus 15).

In this sample, this clonotype turned up a few times. Its antigen is not known. V lost 0 bases and J 4 bases, leaving 18 bases between the germline ends. This CDR3 contains 16 residues. CDR1 is DFQATT and CDR2 is SNEGSKA in the germline V gene (reference sequence). The chain uses TRBV20-1 and TRBJ2-5; a weak D match, TRBD1 (5 bases). The sequence came from a man younger than 30 who received the YFV17D yellow fever vaccine. The sample here was PBMCs, taken on the day of the first yellow fever vaccination. This chain's CDR3 is CSARDQWERRAETQYF. The CDR3 bases are TGCAGTGCTAGAGATCAATGGGAACGCAGGGCAGAGACCCAGTACTTC.